This T cell receptor beta chain was sequenced during a study of glioma-infiltrating T cells after dendritic cell vaccination. The V gene's germline CDR1 is SGHNT and CDR2 YYREEE (reference sequence). J lost 6 bases, V lost 1 base, and 7 bases had no gene match. The CDR3 extends over 15 amino acids. Repertoires were generated with immunoSEQ multiplex PCR, while TCRdb's copy carries only in-frame clones and drops some. The data hold about 25,000 clones, with roughly 86% observed a single time. Sample time point: after dendritic cell vaccination, including at tumor progression/relapse. The chain links TRBV5-4 to TRBJ1-2; 9 nucleotides agree with TRBD1. Source: blood, taken after dendritic cell vaccination. The sequence was obtained from a human donor with glioblastoma. CDR3 DNA sequence: TGTGCCAGCAGCTTGTATTCAGGGACAGGGCATGGCTACACCTTC. Translating it yields CASSLYSGTGHGYTF.